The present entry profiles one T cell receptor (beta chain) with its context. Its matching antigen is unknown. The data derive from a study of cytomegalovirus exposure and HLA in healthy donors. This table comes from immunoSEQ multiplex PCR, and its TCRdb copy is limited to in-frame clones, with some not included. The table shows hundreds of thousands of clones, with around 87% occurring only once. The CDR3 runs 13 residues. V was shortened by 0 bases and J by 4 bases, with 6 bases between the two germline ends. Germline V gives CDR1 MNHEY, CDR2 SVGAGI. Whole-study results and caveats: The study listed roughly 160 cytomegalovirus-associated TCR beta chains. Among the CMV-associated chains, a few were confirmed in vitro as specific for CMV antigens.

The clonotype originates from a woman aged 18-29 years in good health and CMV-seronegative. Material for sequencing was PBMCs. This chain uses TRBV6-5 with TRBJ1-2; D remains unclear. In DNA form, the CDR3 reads TGTGCCAGCAGTTACTCGCAGGTCTATGGCTACACCTTC. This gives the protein CASSYSQVYGYTF.